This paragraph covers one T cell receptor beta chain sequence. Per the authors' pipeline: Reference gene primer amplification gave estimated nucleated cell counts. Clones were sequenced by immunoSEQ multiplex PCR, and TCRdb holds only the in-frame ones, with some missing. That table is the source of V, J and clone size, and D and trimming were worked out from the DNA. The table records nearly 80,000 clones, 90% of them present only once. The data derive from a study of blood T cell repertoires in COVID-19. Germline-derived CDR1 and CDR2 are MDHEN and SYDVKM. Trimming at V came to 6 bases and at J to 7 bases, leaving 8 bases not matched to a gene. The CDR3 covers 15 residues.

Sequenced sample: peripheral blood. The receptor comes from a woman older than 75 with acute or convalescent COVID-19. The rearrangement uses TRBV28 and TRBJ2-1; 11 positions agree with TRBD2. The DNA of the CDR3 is TGTGCCAGCAGGACCGGGACTAGCGGCGCGAATGAGCAGTTCTTC. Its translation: CASRTGTSGANEQFF.